A single T cell receptor beta chain is shown here with its context. Its antigen is unknown. This entry comes from a study of cytotoxic CD8 clonotypes in ibrutinib-treated CLL. Trimming removed 2 bases from V and 4 bases from J, with 12 bases in between. CDR1 SGHRS and CDR2 YFSETQ come from the germline V gene. CDR3 length equals 14 residues. Findings and limits, study-wide: Exceeding age-matched healthy donors, baseline clonality also tracked the counts of circulating CD8+ T cells.

A 1 in 200,000 to 1 in 1 million T cell depth was the sequencing target. Produced via immunoSEQ multiplex PCR; TCRdb's table is partial and in-frame only. Of fewer than 400,000 clones in the sample, over 60% were seen once. The sequence was obtained from a human donor with chronic lymphocytic leukemia. Source: PBMCs, taken after 36 months of ibrutinib treatment. The chain combines TRBV5-1 with TRBJ1-2, with a tentative D call TRBD1 (5 bases). The CDR3 nucleotides read TGCGCCAGCAGCTTAGGTCCCAGGGCCTATGGCTACACCTTC. Its protein is CASSLGPRAYGYTF.